Sequencing of this TCR beta chain was carried out in a study of shared clonotypes between healthy human individuals. Deletions cut 4 bases from V and 5 bases from J, with 11 bases between. This CDR3 spans 13 amino acids. CDR1 and CDR2 (germline): LNHNV, YYDKDF (reference sequence). Method: immunoSEQ multiplex PCR; TCRdb's copy keeps in-frame clones and lacks some. The sample has over a million clones, about 80% seen once. V usage is TRBV15 and J usage is TRBJ1-1; possibly TRBD1 for D (6 bases). The sequencing sample was made of memory CD4+ T cells from PBMCs. Stated subset: CD45RA-negative fraction. This TCR came from a man aged 18-30 years in good health. Some clones in this sample may be carry-over from other donors' samples. As DNA, the CDR3 is TGTGCCACCAGCATGGGGGCTAGGACTGAAGCTTTCTTT. This codes for CATSMGARTEAFF.